This T cell receptor (beta chain) was captured in a study of blood T cell repertoires in COVID-19. Some clones are missing from TCRdb's copy, which holds only in-frame ones; the method was immunoSEQ multiplex PCR. Of about 370,000 clones in the sample, approximately 87% were seen once. The Seattle patients, enrolled during active infection, were followed longitudinally. The sequence was collected from a woman in her 30s with COVID-19, enrolled during active disease. The sequenced sample consisted of peripheral blood.

The CDR3 coding sequence is TGCGCCAGCAGCTCCCGTTGGGGCCAGGGGGCTTTCTTT. Translation gives CASSSRWGQGAFF. The chain combines TRBV5-1 with TRBJ1-1; a weak D match, TRBD1 (6 bases). The CDR3 spans 13 residues. Trimming removed 3 bases from V and 11 bases from J, with 17 bases in between. Germline loops: CDR1 SGHRS, CDR2 YFSETQ.